This TCR beta chain was profiled in a study of chemoradiotherapy in HPV16-positive cancers. V was clipped by 1 base and J by 6 bases; unmatched bases: 0. The CDR3 covers 14 residues. Germline V lookup: CDR1 MGHRA, CDR2 YSYEKL. This table comes from immunoSEQ multiplex PCR, and its TCRdb copy is limited to in-frame clones, with some not included. This table has approximately 34,000 clones, roughly nine tenths appearing once. Over chemoradiotherapy, repertoires were sampled more than once. This chain connects TRBV4-1 to TRBJ1-4; TRBD1 matches 9 bases. Source: blood, taken from a patient who underwent chemoradiotherapy. This receptor was obtained from a human donor with HPV-associated anogenital cancer. Here the CDR3 DNA reads TGCGCCAGCAGCCAAGGGACAGGGGATGAAAAACTGTTTTTT. As protein: CASSQGTGDEKLFF.